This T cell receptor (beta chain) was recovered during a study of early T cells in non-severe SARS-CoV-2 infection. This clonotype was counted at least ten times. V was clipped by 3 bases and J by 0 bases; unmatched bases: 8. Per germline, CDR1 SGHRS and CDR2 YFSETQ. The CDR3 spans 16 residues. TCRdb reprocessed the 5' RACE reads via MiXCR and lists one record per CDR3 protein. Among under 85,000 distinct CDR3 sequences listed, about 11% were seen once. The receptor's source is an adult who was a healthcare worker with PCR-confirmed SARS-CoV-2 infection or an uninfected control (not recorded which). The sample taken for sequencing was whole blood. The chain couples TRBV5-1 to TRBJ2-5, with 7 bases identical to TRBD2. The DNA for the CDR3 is TGCGCCAGCAGCTCGACTAGCCGGGGGTACCAAGAGACCCAGTACTTC. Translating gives CASSSTSRGYQETQYF.